One and the same sample provided the 29 T cell receptor beta chains below, sequenced in a study of blood T cell repertoires in COVID-19. Sequencing used immunoSEQ multiplex PCR; TCRdb keeps in-frame clones, though not all of them. The table shows approximately 260,000 clones, with about 88% occurring only once. Specimen: PBMCs or T cells enriched from blood (not recorded which). Source of these receptors: a young man with acute COVID-19.

This rearrangement joins TRBV7-2 to TRBJ1-4; TRBD1 aligns across 8 bases. After removal of 6 bases from V and 3 bases from J, the junction contained 6 bases not matched to a gene. The CDR3 has 15 residues. CDR1 and CDR2 (germline): SGHTA, FQGNSA. The CDR3 sequence is CASRETGAPNEKLFF. Here the CDR3 DNA reads TGTGCCAGCAGAGAGACAGGGGCGCCTAATGAAAAACTGTTTTTT.

This sequence joins TRBV21-1 and TRBJ2-7; whether TRBD1, the table's D call, matches the DNA was not checked. TRBV21-1 is reported as a pseudogene. The CDR3 is made up of 21 amino acids. CDR3 bases: TGTGCCAGCAGCAAATACAGGCTTTTGACAGACAGGGTTTCACATCTGAGCGAGCAGTACGTC. Residues: CASSKYRLLTDRVSHLSEQYV.

This chain connects TRBV3-1 (or the pseudogene TRBV3-2) to TRBJ2-3; D may be TRBD1 (6 bases). Deletions cut 1 base from V and 3 bases from J, with 17 bases between. The CDR3 totals 17 residues. Germline V lookup: CDR1 LGHDT, CDR2 YNNKEL (reference sequence). Here the CDR3 reads CASSQVSGAGGTDTQYF. CDR3 DNA: TGTGCCAGCAGCCAAGTCTCAGGGGCGGGTGGGACAGATACGCAGTATTTT.

This clone is a singleton in its sample. The chain couples TRBV19 to TRBJ1-3; 10 bases are shared with TRBD1. Germline V lookup: CDR1 LNHDA, CDR2 SQIVND (reference sequence). V shed 5 bases, J shed 4 bases, and the junction held 5 bases outside the gene matches. The CDR3 is 15 amino acids. Written as DNA, the CDR3 is TGTGCCAGTAGTCCGGACAGGGGGGGCGGAAACACCATATATTTT. Its translation: CASSPDRGGGNTIYF.

The gene calls are TRBV9 and TRBJ1-2; no definite D call. Trimming removed 4 bases from V and 8 bases from J, with 18 bases in between. Germline V gene data show CDR1 as SGDLS and CDR2 as YYNGEE. The CDR3 totals 14 residues. The chain's CDR3 is CASSSEVGGRGYTF. The CDR3 bases are TGTGCCAGCAGCAGCGAGGTGGGAGGGAGAGGCTACACCTTC.

The J gene is TRBJ2-1, the V gene TRBV7-3; 13 bases agree with TRBD2. Losses at the gene ends were 5 bases for V and 12 bases for J; bases not matched to a gene: 13. CDR1 SGHTA and CDR2 FQGTGA come from the germline V gene. The CDR3 has 16 residues. CDR3 in amino acids: CASSPNGLAGEGRQFF. The CDR3 DNA is TGTGCCAGCAGCCCGAATGGACTAGCGGGAGAGGGGAGGCAGTTCTTC.

The gene calls are TRBV4-3 and TRBJ2-2; a possible D gene is TRBD1 (5 bases). Germline-derived CDR1 and CDR2 are LGHNA and YSLEER. Trimming took 6 bases from V and 1 from J, leaving 6 bases between them. The CDR3 is made up of 13 amino acids. CDR3 nucleotides: TGCGCCAGCAGGCAGGGGAACACCGGGGAGCTGTTTTTT. Encoded protein: CASRQGNTGELFF.

The V call is TRBV18, the J call TRBJ2-2, with D perhaps matching TRBD1 (7 bases). The CDR3 extends over 16 amino acids. V was trimmed by 2 bases and J by 3 bases, leaving 13 bases between them. The germline V gene has CDR1 KGHSH and CDR2 LQKENI. The CDR3 spells CASSPSLRGDTGELFF. The CDR3 nucleotides read TGTGCCAGCTCACCAAGTCTCAGGGGGGACACCGGGGAGCTGTTTTTT.

The chain joins TRBV19 to TRBJ1-5; TRBD1 is a possible D gene (6 bases). Germline CDR1 LNHDA, CDR2 SQIVND (reference sequence). Trimming took 0 bases from V and 6 from J, leaving 15 bases between them. The CDR3 is 16 amino acids. CDR3 in DNA: TGTGCCAGTAGTATAGACACAGGGTTTTACGGTCAGCCCCAGCATTTT. Amino acids: CASSIDTGFYGQPQHF.

The chain couples TRBV1 to TRBJ1-3; whether TRBD1, the table's D call, matches the DNA was not checked. TRBV1 is a listed pseudogene. There are 17 residues in the CDR3. CDR3: CTSSQEETGVGGNTIYF. The DNA of the CDR3 is TGCACCAGCAGCCAGGAGGAGACAGGGGTTGGTGGAAACACCATATATTTT.

Concerning this clone: An end of the junction does not agree with germline; a read error may underlie this. This chain's CDR3 is CAITLTGESF. The CDR3 coding sequence is TGTGCCATCACCTTGACCGGGGAGAGCTTT. This rearrangement joins TRBV10-3 to TRBJ1-1; D unclear. CDR1 ENHRY and CDR2 SYGVKD come from the germline V gene. There are 10 residues in the CDR3.

This rearrangement joins TRBV19 to TRBJ1-1; D remains unclear. Trimming stripped 3 bases from V and 6 bases from J, with 14 bases between. CDR3 length: 14 residues. Germline V lookup: CDR1 LNHDA, CDR2 SQIVND (reference sequence). CDR3 in DNA: TGTGCCAGTAGTATTAAGGGAGTCGTACCTGAAGCTTTCTTT. The encoded protein is CASSIKGVVPEAFF.

The chain links TRBV10-1 to TRBJ1-1, with 8 bases lining up with TRBD1. CDR3 size: 14 residues. Per the germline V gene, CDR1 is WNHNN and CDR2 is SYGVQD (reference sequence). The V and J ends lost 6 bases and 1 base, in that order; junction bases with no gene match: 4. CDR3 amino acids: CASRGTGPNTEAFF. The CDR3 DNA sequence: TGCGCCAGCAGGGGGACAGGACCGAACACTGAAGCTTTCTTT.

V gene TRBV6-5 combines with J gene TRBJ2-1; 8 bases line up with TRBD1. The CDR3 spans 15 residues. Germline V CDR1 and CDR2: MNHEY, SVGAGI. The J segment lost 7 bases and the V segment lost 4 bases, leaving 9 bases of the junction unmatched. The CDR3 here is CASSSTHRGANEQFF. The DNA of the CDR3 is TGTGCCAGCAGTTCCACCCACAGGGGGGCAAATGAGCAGTTCTTC.

The chain combines TRBV9 with TRBJ2-2; D unclear. Trimming removed 4 bases from V and 4 bases from J, with 14 bases in between. The length of the CDR3 is 15 residues. Germline CDR1 and CDR2: SGDLS and YYNGEE. The CDR3 spells CASSTRSPGTGELFF. As DNA, the CDR3 is TGTGCCAGCAGCACGAGGTCCCCCGGCACCGGGGAGCTGTTTTTT.

V is TRBV19 and J is TRBJ2-5; 9 nucleotides agree with TRBD1. J was trimmed by 3 bases and V by 8 bases; bases with no gene match: 4. Germline CDR1 and CDR2: LNHDA and SQIVND (reference sequence). The CDR3 contains 13 residues. Written as DNA, the CDR3 is TGTGCCAGTTCTGGACAGGGGAAAGAGACCCAGTACTTC. Its translation: CASSGQGKETQYF.

The genes are TRBV6-4 and TRBJ1-2; 7 nucleotides match TRBD1. CDR1 and CDR2 (germline): MRHNA, SNTAGT. The CDR3 consists of 16 residues. V dropped 2 bases and J dropped 2; count of bases not matched to a gene: 8. For the CDR3, the DNA is TGTGCCAGCAGTGACGCACGACAGGGAATGAACTATGGCTACACCTTC. It encodes CASSDARQGMNYGYTF.

This clone was recorded a few times. The rearrangement links TRBV4-3 to TRBJ1-5; possible D gene TRBD1, 6 bases. This CDR3 has 17 amino acids. Trimming stripped 1 base from V and 3 bases from J, with 16 bases between. Germline V CDR1 and CDR2: LGHNA, YSLEER. For the CDR3, the DNA is TGCGCCAGCAGCCAAGGGTTTAAACAGGGAAACAATCAGCCCCAGCATTTT. Protein: CASSQGFKQGNNQPQHF.

This chain links TRBV28 with TRBJ2-5; 9 bases are shared with TRBD1. Germline lookup yields CDR1 MDHEN and CDR2 SYDVKM. The trim removed 5 bases at V and 5 bases at J, leaving 12 bases unmatched. The CDR3 extends over 16 amino acids. The CDR3 loop reads CASSSRGGTGSETQYF. CDR3 bases: TGTGCCAGCAGTAGTAGGGGAGGGACAGGGTCCGAGACCCAGTACTTC.

This chain links TRBV30 with TRBJ2-1; 11 bases agree with TRBD1. The V segment lost 5 bases and the J segment 0 bases; nucleotides outside the gene matches: 6. From germline, CDR1 is GTSNPN and CDR2 SVGIG (reference sequence). This CDR3 has 16 amino acids. The chain's CDR3 is CAWLRTGGASYNEQFF. The CDR3 nucleotides read TGTGCCTGGCTGAGGACAGGGGGCGCCTCCTACAATGAGCAGTTCTTC.

V and J are TRBV11-2 and TRBJ1-6; no firm D call. Trimming removed 1 base from V and 0 bases from J, with 7 bases in between. Looked up from germline, CDR1 is SGHAT and CDR2 is FQNNGV. This CDR3 comprises 16 residues. The CDR3 is CASSLASSSYNSPLHF. For the CDR3, the DNA is TGTGCCAGCAGCTTAGCGTCCAGCTCCTATAATTCACCCCTCCACTTT.

The chain uses TRBV28 and TRBJ1-1, with D possibly being TRBD1 (6 bases). Trimming stripped 5 bases from V and 2 bases from J, with 18 bases between. Germline V lookup: CDR1 MDHEN, CDR2 SYDVKM. This CDR3 spans 16 amino acids. This CDR3 reads CASSTNYRVINTEAFF. DNA of the CDR3: TGTGCCAGCAGTACAAATTACAGGGTGATTAACACTGAAGCTTTCTTT. The variable domain in full, with the rest retrieved from reference TRBV28 and TRBJ1-1, is DVKVTQSSRYLVKRTGEKVFLECVQDMDHENMFWYRQDPGLGLRLIYFSYDVKMKEKGDIPEGYSVSREKKERFSLILESASTNQTSMYLCASSTNYRVINTEAFFGQGTRLTVV.

This chain links TRBV30 with TRBJ1-1, with D possibly matching TRBD1 (5 bases). Germline values: CDR1 GTSNPN, CDR2 SVGIG (reference sequence). This CDR3 is built from 14 residues. V lost 4 bases and J 4 bases, leaving 16 bases between the germline ends. This chain's CDR3 is CAWTQGGWSTEAFF. The CDR3, as DNA: TGTGCCTGGACCCAGGGAGGTTGGAGCACTGAAGCTTTCTTT.

The chain has TRBV4-1 and TRBJ1-6, with D tentatively TRBD1 (5 bases). Germline CDR1 reads MGHRA; CDR2 reads YSYEKL. The CDR3 length is 16 residues. Trimming took 4 bases from V and 7 from J, leaving 17 bases between them. For the CDR3, the DNA is TGCGCCAGCAGCCTTTTGGGCGGGACGGCGAATTCACCCCTCCACTTT. Residues: CASSLLGGTANSPLHF.

The chain combines TRBV19 with TRBJ1-5, with a weak D call TRBD1 (6 bases). V was shortened by 9 bases and J by 6 bases, with 15 bases between the two germline ends. The V gene's germline CDR1 is LNHDA and CDR2 SQIVND (reference sequence). This CDR3 is built from 13 residues. The CDR3 reads CASGDRTVQPQHF. As DNA, the CDR3 is TGTGCCAGCGGTGACAGGACGGTTCAGCCCCAGCATTTT.

The J gene is TRBJ1-5, the V gene TRBV7-9; the match to TRBD1 covers 8 bases. The CDR3 consists of 15 residues. The germline V gene encodes CDR1 SEHNR and CDR2 FQNEAQ (reference sequence). V lost 4 bases to trimming and J lost 2 bases; unmatched junction nucleotides: 4. This CDR3 reads CASSSGQGGNQPQHF. DNA for the CDR3: TGTGCCAGCAGCTCCGGACAGGGCGGCAATCAGCCCCAGCATTTT.

This clone has only a few counts. The chain joins TRBV24-1 to TRBJ1-4; 9 nucleotides align to TRBD1. CDR1 KGHDR and CDR2 SFDVKD come from the germline V gene. CDR3 length: 16 residues. Trimming removed 2 bases from V and 7 bases from J; junction bases left unmatched: 7. The CDR3 is CATSDSTGTGFEKLFF. CDR3 DNA: TGTGCCACCAGTGATTCAACCGGGACAGGGTTTGAAAAACTGTTTTTT.

The rearrangement links TRBV9 to TRBJ2-1, with 10 nucleotides matching TRBD2. The germline CDR1 and CDR2 sequences are SGDLS and YYNGEE. V dropped 1 base and J dropped 4; count of bases not matched to a gene: 5. This CDR3 region has 16 residues. This CDR3 is CASSVLGLAEYNEQFF. DNA of the CDR3: TGTGCCAGCAGCGTACTTGGACTAGCGGAATACAATGAGCAGTTCTTC.

This clone was picked up a small number of times. The chain employs TRBV29-1 and TRBJ1-2, with 11 nucleotides matching TRBD1. V gave up 4 bases and J gave up 7 bases; unmatched junction bases: 8. Per germline, CDR1 SQVTM and CDR2 ANQGSEA. The CDR3 runs 14 residues. CDR3 residues: CSVAGQGAQSGYTF. In DNA, the CDR3 is TGCAGCGTTGCAGGACAGGGGGCTCAGAGTGGCTACACCTTC.